Given below is one T cell receptor (beta chain) in context. In this sample, this clonotype turned up many times. The target of this receptor is not known. Base-call qualities are not available, and no considerably larger clone is one nucleotide away. From its cysteine to its phenylalanine, the CDR3 spans 13 amino acids. Of the read, only the CDR3 DNA is kept; its 39 bases are in frame from base 1. V loses 6 bases, J loses 4 bases, and the germline ends lie 15 bases apart. As encoded in the germline V gene (reference sequence), CDR1 is DFQATT while CDR2 is SNEGSKA. This specimen comes from a study of CD8+CD57+ T cells in acquired aplastic anemia (dated by TCRdb to about 2018). Background for the entire study: On average, sorted CD4+ and CD8+ cells yielded approximately 3 ug of extracted DNA, with a range of about 0.17 to 27.4 ug. A CD8+CD57+ expansion meant a frequency higher than the mean frequency seen in healthy subjects.

Expansion of CD8+CD57+ cells had been shown by flow cytometry in the patients chosen for sequencing. Severe acquired aplastic anemia was diagnosed in all patients according to International Study of Aplastic Anemia and Agranulocytosis and Camitta criteria. No therapy had been received by the patients at the time of blood sampling. The study deep-sequenced TCR repertoires of sorted CD4+ and CD8+ blood T cells from severe aplastic anemia patients and healthy subjects. In the USA, patient enrollment took place under clinicaltrials.gov protocols 00001620, 01623167, 00001397, 00071045, 00081523 and 00961064. Ficoll-Paque density gradient centrifugation was used to isolate peripheral blood mononuclear cells. CD4+ and CD8+ T cells were sorted by FACS or magnetic beads before DNA extraction. Genomic DNA served as template for TCR beta VDJ combination and CDR3 sequence profiling. An Illumina HiSeq 2000 was the platform used for TCR repertoire sequencing. In the authors' own workflow: Repertoires were assessed using TRBV/TRBJ rearrangement plots, CDR3 size and DJ length profiles, and Simpson's diversity index. The most abundant DNA sequence in the deep sequencing data was taken as the immunodominant clone. CDR3 amino acid sequences were checked for sharing between subjects and were compared against published repertoires and the VDJdb database. The public reads were reprocessed in TCRdb via fastp at Q25 and MiXCR, keeping in-frame beta chains. Each entry merges the rows of one CDR3 protein and shows their most common DNA and genes. What appears here as the V and J calls and clone size reflects TCRdb's work, not the paper's. The sample table records 150,000 to 200,000 distinct CDR3 sequences; about 45% of these occur just once. The ten most abundant clones make up about 1% of the sample.

Study-wide findings and limitations: Although 25 to 30 CD8+ CDR3 sequences were shared by patients and controls, these sequences appeared highly expressed in patients and within the immunodominant clones of patients. CD8+ Simpson's diversity did not differ significantly between patients and healthy controls (P=0.060).

The chain is encoded by TRBV20-1 joined to TRBJ1-2; the D gene identity is not certain. The sequenced material came from sorted CD4+, CD8+, or CD8+CD57+ T cells (not recorded which) from PBMCs. The receptor's source is a human donor with aplastic anemia. The CDR3 region: CSANTPSGYGYTF. The base sequence is TGCAGTGCAAATACACCCTCAGGCTATGGCTACACCTTC.